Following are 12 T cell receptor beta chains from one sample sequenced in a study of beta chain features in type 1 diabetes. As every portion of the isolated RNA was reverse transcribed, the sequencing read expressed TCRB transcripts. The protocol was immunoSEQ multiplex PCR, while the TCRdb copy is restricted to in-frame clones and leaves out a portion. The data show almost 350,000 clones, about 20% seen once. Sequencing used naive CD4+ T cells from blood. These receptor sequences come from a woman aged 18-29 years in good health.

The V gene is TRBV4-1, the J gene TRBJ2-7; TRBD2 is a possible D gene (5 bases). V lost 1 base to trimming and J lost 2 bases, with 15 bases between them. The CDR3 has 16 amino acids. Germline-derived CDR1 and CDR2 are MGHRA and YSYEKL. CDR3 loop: CASSQGARTAAYEQYF. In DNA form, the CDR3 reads TGCGCCAGCAGCCAAGGGGCCCGGACTGCTGCCTACGAGCAGTACTTC.

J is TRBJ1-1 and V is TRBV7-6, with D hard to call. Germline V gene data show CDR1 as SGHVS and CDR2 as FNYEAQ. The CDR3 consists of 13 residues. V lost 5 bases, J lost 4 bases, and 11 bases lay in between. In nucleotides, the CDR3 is TGTGCCAGCAGCATAACAAGAAGCACTGAAGCTTTCTTT. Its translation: CASSITRSTEAFF.

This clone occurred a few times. This CDR3 reads CASSYTGGSGRNEQFF. The CDR3, as DNA: TGTGCCAGCAGTTACACCGGGGGTTCAGGTAGGAATGAGCAGTTCTTC. This sequence joins TRBV6-5 and TRBJ2-1, with D tentatively TRBD2 (6 bases). V lost 2 bases to trimming and J lost 7 bases, with 18 bases between them. Looked up from germline, CDR1 is MNHEY and CDR2 is SVGAGI. The CDR3 loop spans 16 amino acids.

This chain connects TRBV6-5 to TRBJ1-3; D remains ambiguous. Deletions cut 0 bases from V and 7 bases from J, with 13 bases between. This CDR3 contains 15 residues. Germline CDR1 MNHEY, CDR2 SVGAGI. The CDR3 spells CASSYSPNPGNTIYF. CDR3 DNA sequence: TGTGCCAGCAGTTACTCCCCGAACCCCGGGAACACCATATATTTT.

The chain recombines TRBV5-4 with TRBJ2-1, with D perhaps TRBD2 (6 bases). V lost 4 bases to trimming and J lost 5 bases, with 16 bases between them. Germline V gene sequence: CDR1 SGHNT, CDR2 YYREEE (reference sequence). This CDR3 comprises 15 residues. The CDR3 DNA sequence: TGTGCCAGCAGCCGGGACTTGCCCAAGGACAATGAGCAGTTCTTC. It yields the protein CASSRDLPKDNEQFF. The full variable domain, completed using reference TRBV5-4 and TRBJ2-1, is ETGVTQSPTHLIKTRGQQVTLRCSSQSGHNTVSWYQQALGQGPQFIFQYYREEENGRGNFPPRFSGLQFPNYSSELNVNALELDDSALYLCASSRDLPKDNEQFFGPGTRLTVL.

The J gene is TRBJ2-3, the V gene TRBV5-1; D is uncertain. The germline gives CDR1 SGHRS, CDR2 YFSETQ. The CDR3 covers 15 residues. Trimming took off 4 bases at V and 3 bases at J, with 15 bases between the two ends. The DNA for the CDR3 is TGCGCCAGCAGCGAACAAAGCGCGGCTACAGATACGCAGTATTTT. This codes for CASSEQSAATDTQYF.

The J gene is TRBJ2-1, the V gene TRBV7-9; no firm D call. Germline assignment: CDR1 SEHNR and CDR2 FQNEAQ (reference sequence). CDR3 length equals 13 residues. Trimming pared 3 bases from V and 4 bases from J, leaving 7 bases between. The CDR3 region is CASSLTSYNEQFF. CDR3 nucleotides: TGTGCCAGCAGCTTGACAAGTTACAATGAGCAGTTCTTC. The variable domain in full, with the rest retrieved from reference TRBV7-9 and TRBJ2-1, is DTGVSQNPRHKITKRGQNVTFRCDPISEHNRLYWYRQTLGQGPEFLTYFQNEAQLEKSRLLSDRFSAERPKGSFSTLEIQRTEQGDSAMYLCASSLTSYNEQFFGPGTRLTVL.

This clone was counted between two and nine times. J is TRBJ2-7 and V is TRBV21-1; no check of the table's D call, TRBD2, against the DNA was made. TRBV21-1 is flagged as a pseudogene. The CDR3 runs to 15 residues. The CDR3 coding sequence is TGTGCCAGCAGCTTAACCTTACAACTAGCGGGGGAGCAGTACTTC. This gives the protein CASSLTLQLAGEQYF.

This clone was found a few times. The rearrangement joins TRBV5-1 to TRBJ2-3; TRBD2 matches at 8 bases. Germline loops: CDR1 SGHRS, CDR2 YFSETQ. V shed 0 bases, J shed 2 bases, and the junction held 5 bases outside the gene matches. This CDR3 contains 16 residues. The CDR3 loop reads CASSLALAGLTDTQYF. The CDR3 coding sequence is TGCGCCAGCAGCTTGGCTCTAGCGGGCCTCACAGATACGCAGTATTTT.

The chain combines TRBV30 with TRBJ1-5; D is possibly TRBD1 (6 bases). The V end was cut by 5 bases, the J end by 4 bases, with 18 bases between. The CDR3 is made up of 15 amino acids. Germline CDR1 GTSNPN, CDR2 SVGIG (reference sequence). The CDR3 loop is CAWSNGVRGNQPQHF. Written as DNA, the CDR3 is TGTGCCTGGTCGAATGGGGTAAGGGGGAATCAGCCCCAGCATTTT.

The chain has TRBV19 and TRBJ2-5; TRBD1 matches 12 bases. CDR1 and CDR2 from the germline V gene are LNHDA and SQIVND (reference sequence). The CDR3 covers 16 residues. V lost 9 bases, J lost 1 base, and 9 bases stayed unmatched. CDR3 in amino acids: CASRDRGRSIQETQYF. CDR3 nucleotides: TGTGCCAGCCGGGACAGGGGGCGTAGTATCCAAGAGACCCAGTACTTC.

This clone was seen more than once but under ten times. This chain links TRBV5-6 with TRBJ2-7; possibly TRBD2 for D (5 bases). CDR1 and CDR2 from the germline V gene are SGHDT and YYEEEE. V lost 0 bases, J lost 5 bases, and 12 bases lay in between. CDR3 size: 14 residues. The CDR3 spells CASSLGGNIDEQYF. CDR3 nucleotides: TGTGCCAGCAGCTTGGGAGGGAATATCGACGAGCAGTACTTC.